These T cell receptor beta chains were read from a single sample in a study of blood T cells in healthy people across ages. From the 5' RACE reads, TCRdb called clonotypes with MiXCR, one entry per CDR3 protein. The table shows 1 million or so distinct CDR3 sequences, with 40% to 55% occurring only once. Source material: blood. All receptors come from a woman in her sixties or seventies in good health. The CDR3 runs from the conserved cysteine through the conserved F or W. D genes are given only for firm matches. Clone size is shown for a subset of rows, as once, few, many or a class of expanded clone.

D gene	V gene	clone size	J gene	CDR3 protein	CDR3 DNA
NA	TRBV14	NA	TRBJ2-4	CASSSKLAREENIQYF	TGTGCCAGCAGTTCCAAATTGGCTAGGGAAGAAAACATTCAGTACTTC
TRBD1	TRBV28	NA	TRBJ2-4	CASSLTGTGLDIQYF	TGTGCCAGCAGTTTGACCGGGACAGGGTTGGACATTCAGTACTTC
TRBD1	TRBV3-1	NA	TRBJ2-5	CASSQEPSRDRVKTQYF	TGTGCCAGCAGCCAAGAGCCCTCCCGGGACAGGGTAAAGACCCAGTACTTC
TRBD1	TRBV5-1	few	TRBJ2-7	CASSREGQASYEQYF	TGCGCCAGCAGTCGCGAGGGACAGGCCTCATACGAGCAGTACTTC
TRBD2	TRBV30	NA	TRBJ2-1	CARGEGVPFF	TGTGCCCGGGGGGAAGGGGTCCCGTTCTTC
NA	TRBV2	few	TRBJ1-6	CASSEVELSYNSPLHF	TGTGCCAGCAGTGAAGTTGAGCTCTCCTATAATTCACCCCTCCACTTT
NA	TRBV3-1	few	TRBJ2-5	CASSQEWGQETQYF	TGTGCCAGCAGCCAAGAATGGGGGCAAGAGACCCAGTACTTC
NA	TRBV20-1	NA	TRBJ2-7	CSVQQGIPYEQYF	TGCAGTGTCCAACAGGGAATCCCCTACGAGCAGTACTTC
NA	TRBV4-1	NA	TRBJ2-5	CASSEGGEEETQYF	TGCGCCAGCAGCGAAGGAGGGGAGGAAGAGACCCAGTACTTC
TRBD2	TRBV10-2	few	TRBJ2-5	CASSGVAGGSETQYF	TGCGCCAGCAGTGGAGTAGCGGGAGGGTCAGAGACCCAGTACTTC
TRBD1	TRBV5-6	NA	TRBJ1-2	CASYTGGFYYGYTF	TGTGCCAGCTATACAGGGGGCTTTTACTATGGCTACACCTTC
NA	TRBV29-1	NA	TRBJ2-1	CSVEPRAHTANEQFF	TGCAGCGTTGAACCTCGGGCCCACACTGCCAATGAGCAGTTCTTC
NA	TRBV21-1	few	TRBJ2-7	CASRIMRGTGDLYEQYF	TGTGCCAGCCGTATCATGCGAGGGACAGGGGACTTGTACGAGCAGTACTTC
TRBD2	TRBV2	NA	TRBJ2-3	CASRDYRLRGGGDTQYF	TGTGCCAGCAGGGACTATCGACTCCGGGGGGGTGGAGATACGCAGTATTTT
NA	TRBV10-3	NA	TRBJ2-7	CAISVSGGNEQYF	TGTGCCATCAGTGTTAGTGGGGGCAATGAGCAGTACTTC
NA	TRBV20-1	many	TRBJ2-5	CSAGGIQETQYF	TGCAGTGCTGGGGGGATCCAAGAGACCCAGTACTTC
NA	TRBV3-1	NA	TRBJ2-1	CASSQQVSGEQFF	TGTGCCAGCAGCCAACAGGTGAGCGGGGAGCAGTTCTTC
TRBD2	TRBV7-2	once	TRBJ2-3	CASSLQLAGPGGNTDTQYF	TGTGCCAGCAGCTTACAACTAGCGGGACCGGGGGGGAACACAGATACGCAGTATTTT
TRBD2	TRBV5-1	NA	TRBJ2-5	CASSSGFLAGGLQETQYF	TGCGCCAGCAGCTCCGGCTTCCTAGCGGGAGGACTCCAAGAGACCCAGTACTTC
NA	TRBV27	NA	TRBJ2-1	CASSFSLGLRAWGEQFF	TGTGCCAGCAGCTTCTCTCTGGGACTCCGGGCCTGGGGTGAGCAGTTCTTC
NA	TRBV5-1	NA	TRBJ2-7	CASSFASTTYEQYF	TGCGCCAGCAGCTTCGCCTCAACTACATACGAGCAGTACTTC
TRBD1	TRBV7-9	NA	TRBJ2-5	CASSWDRGAQETQYF	TGTGCCAGCAGCTGGGACAGGGGGGCCCAAGAGACCCAGTACTTC
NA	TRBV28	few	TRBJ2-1	CASSSGMHRIEQFF	TGTGCCAGCAGTTCTGGTATGCACCGCATCGAGCAGTTCTTC
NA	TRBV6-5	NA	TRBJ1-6	CASSNNPGATCSFHF	TGTGCCAGCAGCAATAACCCAGGGGCCACCTGCTCCTTCCACTTT
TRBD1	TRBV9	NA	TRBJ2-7	CASSVGGGQGIYEQYF	TGTGCCAGCAGCGTAGGCGGGGGACAGGGGATCTACGAGCAGTACTTC
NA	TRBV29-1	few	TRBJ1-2	CSVDSNAAGDYGYTF	TGCAGCGTTGACTCGAATGCCGCAGGGGACTATGGCTACACCTTC
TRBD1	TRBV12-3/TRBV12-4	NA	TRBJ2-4	CASSRLTGGAAKNIQYF	TGTGCCAGCAGTCGCCTAACAGGGGGCGCAGCCAAAAACATTCAGTACTTC
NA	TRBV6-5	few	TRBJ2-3	CASRSTGLDTQYF	TGTGCCAGCAGAAGTACGGGGTTAGATACGCAGTATTTT
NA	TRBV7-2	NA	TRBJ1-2	CASSPLPSGYGYTF	TGTGCCAGCAGCCCGCTGCCCAGTGGCTATGGCTACACCTTC
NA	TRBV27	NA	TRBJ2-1	CASRLGYDVGASYNEQFF	TGTGCCAGCAGACTAGGGTACGATGTAGGGGCCTCCTACAATGAGCAGTTCTTC
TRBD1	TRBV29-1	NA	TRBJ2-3	CSVTDRGATDTQYF	TGCAGCGTGACCGACAGGGGTGCGACAGATACGCAGTATTTT